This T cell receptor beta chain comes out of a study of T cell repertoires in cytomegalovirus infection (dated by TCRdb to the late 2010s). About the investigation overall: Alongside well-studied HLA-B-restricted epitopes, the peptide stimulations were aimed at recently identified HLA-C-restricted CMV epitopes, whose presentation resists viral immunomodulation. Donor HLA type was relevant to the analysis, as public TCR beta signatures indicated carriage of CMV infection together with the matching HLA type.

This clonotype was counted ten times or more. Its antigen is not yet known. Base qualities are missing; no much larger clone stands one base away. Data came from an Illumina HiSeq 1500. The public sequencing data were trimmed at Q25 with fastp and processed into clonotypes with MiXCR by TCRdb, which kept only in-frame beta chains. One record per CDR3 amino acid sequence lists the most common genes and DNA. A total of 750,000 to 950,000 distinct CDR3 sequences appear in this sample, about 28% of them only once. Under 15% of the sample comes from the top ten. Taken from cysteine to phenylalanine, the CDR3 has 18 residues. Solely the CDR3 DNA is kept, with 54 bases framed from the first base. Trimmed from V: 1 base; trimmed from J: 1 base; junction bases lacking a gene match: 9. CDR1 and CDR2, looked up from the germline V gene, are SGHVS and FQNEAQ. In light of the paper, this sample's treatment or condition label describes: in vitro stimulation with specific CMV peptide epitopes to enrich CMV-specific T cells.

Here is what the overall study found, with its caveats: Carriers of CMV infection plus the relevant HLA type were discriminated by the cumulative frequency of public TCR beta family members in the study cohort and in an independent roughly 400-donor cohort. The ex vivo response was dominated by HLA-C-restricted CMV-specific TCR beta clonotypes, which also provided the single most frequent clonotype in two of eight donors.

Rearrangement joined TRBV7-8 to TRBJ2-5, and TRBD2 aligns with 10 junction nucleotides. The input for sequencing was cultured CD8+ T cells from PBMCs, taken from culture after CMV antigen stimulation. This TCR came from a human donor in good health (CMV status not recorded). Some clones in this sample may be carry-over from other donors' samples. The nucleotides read TGTGCCAGCAGCTTAGATAGGCTAGCGGGGGATAGCCAAGAGACCCAGTACTTC. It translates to CASSLDRLAGDSQETQYF.